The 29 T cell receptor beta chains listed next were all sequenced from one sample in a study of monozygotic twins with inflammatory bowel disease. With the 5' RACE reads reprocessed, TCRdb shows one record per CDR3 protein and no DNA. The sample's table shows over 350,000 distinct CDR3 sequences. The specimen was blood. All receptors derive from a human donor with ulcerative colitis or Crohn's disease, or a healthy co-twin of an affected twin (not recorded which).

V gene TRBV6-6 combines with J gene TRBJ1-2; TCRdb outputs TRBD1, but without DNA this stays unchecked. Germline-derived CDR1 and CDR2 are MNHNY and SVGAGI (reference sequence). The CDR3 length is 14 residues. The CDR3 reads CASSPDRFRSGYTF.

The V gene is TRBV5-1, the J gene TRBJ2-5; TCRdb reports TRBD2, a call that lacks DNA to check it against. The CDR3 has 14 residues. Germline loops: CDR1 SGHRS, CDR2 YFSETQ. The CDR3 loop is CASRTGAGRETQYF.

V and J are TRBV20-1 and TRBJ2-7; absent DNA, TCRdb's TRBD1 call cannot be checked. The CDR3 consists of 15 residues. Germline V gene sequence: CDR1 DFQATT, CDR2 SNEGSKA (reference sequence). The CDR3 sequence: CSATRRGGFSYEQYF.

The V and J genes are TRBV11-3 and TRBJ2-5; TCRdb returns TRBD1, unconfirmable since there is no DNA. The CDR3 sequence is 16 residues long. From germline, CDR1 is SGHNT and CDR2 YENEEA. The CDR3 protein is CASSLGGSGDQETQYF.

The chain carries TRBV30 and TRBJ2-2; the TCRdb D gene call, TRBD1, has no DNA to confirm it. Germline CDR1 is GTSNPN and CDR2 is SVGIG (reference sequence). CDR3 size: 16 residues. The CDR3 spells CAWSVLERGVTGELFF.

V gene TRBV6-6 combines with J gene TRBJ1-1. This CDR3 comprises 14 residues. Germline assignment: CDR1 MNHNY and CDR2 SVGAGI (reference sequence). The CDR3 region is CASSYGNTDTEAFF.

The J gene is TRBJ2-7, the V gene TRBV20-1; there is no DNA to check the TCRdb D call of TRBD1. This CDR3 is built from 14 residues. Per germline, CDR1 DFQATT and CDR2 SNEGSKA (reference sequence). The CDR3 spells CSAKRDRGGYEQYF.

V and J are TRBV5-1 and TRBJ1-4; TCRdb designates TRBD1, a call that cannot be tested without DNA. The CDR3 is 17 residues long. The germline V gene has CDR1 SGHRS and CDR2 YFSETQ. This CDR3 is CASSLDSGFSTNEKLFF.

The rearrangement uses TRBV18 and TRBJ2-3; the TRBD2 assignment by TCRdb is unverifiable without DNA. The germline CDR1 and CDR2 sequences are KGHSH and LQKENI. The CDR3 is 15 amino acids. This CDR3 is CASSTLAAGTDTQYF.

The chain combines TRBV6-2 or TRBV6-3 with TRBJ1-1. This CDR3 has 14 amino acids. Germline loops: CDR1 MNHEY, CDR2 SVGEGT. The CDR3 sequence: CASSYPQEGTEAFF.

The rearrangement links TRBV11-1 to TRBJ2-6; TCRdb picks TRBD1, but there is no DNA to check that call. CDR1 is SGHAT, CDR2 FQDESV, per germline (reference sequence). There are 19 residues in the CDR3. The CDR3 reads CASSLWGRGLLSGANVLTF.

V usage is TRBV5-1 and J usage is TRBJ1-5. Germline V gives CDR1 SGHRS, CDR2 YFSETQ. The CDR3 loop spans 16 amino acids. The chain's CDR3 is CASSLAGSYSNQPQHF.

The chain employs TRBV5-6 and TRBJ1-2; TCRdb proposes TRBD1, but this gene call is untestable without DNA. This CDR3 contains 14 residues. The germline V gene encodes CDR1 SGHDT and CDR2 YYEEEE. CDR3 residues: CASSRDRRNYGYTF.

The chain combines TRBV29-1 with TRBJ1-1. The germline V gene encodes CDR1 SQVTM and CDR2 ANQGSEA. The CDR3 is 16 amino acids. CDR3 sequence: CSVALLLWSGNTEAFF.

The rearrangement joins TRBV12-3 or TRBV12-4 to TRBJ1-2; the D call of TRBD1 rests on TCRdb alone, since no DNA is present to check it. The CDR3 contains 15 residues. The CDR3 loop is CASGTLRTGAYGYTF.

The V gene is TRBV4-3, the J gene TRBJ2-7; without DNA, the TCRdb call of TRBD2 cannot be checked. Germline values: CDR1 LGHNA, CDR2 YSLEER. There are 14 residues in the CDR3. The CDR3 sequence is CASSPEWTSYEQYF.

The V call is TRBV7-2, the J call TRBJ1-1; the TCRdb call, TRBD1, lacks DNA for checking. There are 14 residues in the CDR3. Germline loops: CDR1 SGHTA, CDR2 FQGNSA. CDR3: CASSFTGVSTEAFF.

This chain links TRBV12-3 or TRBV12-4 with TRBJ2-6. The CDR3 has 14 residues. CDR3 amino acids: CASTTASGANVLTF.

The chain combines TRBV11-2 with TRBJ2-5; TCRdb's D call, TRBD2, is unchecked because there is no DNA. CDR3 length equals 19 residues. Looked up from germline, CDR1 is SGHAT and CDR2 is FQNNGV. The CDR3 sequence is CASSSSRPGLAGRQETQYF.

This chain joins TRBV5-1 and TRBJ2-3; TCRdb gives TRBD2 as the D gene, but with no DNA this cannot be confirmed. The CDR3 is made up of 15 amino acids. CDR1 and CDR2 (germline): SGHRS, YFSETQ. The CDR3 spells CASSSLAGSTDTQYF.

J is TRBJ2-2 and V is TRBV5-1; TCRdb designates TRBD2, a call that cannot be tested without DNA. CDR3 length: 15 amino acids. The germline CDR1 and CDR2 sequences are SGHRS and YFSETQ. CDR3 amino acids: CASSPGRSNTGELFF.

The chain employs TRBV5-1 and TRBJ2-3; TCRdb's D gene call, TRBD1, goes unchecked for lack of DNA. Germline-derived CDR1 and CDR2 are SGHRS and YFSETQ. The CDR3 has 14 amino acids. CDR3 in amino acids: CASSPPLSGDTQYF.

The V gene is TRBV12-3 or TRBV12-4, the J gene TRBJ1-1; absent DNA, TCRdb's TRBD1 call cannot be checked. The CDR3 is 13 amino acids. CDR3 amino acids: CASSPGGIPEAFF.

The CDR3 loop is CSARFQAGGGELFF. The chain is built from TRBV20-1 and TRBJ2-2; there is no DNA to check the TCRdb D call of TRBD1. This CDR3 has 14 amino acids. Germline CDR1 DFQATT, CDR2 SNEGSKA (reference sequence).

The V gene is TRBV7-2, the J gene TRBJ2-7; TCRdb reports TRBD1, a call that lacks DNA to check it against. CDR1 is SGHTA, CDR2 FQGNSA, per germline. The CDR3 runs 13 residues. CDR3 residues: CASSRQVRDEQYF.

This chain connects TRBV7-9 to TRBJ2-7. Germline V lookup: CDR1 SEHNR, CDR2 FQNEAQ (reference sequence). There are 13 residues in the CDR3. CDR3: CASSSAVTYEQYF. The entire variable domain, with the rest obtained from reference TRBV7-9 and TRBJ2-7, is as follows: DTGVSQNPRHKITKRGQNVTFRCDPISEHNRLYWYRQTLGQGPEFLTYFQNEAQLEKSRLLSDRFSAERPKGSFSTLEIQRTEQGDSAMYLCASSSAVTYEQYFGPGTRLTVT.

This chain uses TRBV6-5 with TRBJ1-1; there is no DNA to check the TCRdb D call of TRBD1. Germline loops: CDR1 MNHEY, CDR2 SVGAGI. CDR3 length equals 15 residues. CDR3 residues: CASSYSGQVNTEAFF.

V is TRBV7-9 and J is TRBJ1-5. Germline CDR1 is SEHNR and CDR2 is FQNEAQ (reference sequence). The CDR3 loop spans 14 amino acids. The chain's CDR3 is CASSQDGFNQPQHF.

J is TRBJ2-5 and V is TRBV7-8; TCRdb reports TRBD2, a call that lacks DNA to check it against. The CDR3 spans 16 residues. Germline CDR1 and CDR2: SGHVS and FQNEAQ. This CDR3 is CASSWLAGAPGETQYF.